This T cell receptor beta chain was sequenced for a study of PD-L1 blockade in urothelial cancer. There are 16 residues in the CDR3. Unmatched junction bases numbered 8, after V lost 6 bases and J lost 4 bases. Germline loops: CDR1 SNHLY, CDR2 FYNNEI. Sequenced by immunoSEQ multiplex PCR; TCRdb stores in-frame clones only, minus some. The table shows about 22,000 clones, with nearly 90% occurring only once. This specimen was PBMCs, taken around atezolizumab (anti-PD-L1) treatment. This receptor was obtained from a woman aged 60-75 years with urothelial cancer. This chain uses TRBV2 with TRBJ2-1; 11 bases line up with TRBD2. CDR3 nucleotides: TGTGCCAGCAGGTTGTCGGGGACTAGCGGATACAATGAGCAGTTCTTC. As protein: CASRLSGTSGYNEQFF.